This paragraph reports one T cell receptor (beta chain). The data derive from a study of OX40 agonist ivuxolimab in advanced cancers. Study in general: Patients received ivuxolimab, an agonistic anti-OX40 (CD134) antibody.

The repertoire was sequenced with immunoSEQ multiplex PCR; TCRdb's copy has only in-frame clones and lacks some. The sample has tens of thousands of clones, about 90% seen once; the top ten hold less than 6%. Autoimmune disease history or systemic immunosuppression excluded patients. The V gene end was trimmed by 7 bases and the J gene end by 3 bases; junction bases not matched to a gene: 11. This CDR3 contains 14 residues. Germline CDR1 SQVTM, CDR2 ANQGSEA. The sample consisted of CD4+ or CD8+ T cells sorted from blood, taken in a trial of the OX40 agonist ivuxolimab. The chain couples TRBV29-1 to TRBJ2-7; 8 nucleotides agree with TRBD2. The receptor was isolated from an adult with an advanced solid tumor such as melanoma, head and neck, liver or kidney cancer. The DNA of the CDR3 is TGCAGCGCATCCGGGAGGGTTGGAAGCTACGAGCAGTACTTC. This codes for CSASGRVGSYEQYF.